This T cell receptor beta chain was documented in a study of vaccination and CD4 T cells after COVID-19. Looking at the study overall: Convalescent patients were SARS-CoV-2 positive by nasal swab PCR; several mild, one severe. Convalescent donors were composed of six males and four females, of whom two were Hispanic.

About this clonotype itself: Its antigen is still unknown.

Treatment here: roughly nine-day PBMC culture with coronavirus spike peptide pools or control peptides (ViraFEST assay). Sequenced with the Oncomine TCR Beta short-read assay was DNA taken from cultured CD4+ T cells. MiXCR, run by TCRdb on the PCR reads, gives a single entry per CDR3 protein. The data contain under 15,000 distinct CDR3 sequences, about 47% of them singletons. The CDR3 is 14 amino acids. V shed 4 bases and J shed 2 bases, with 12 bases lying between them. CDR1 is SGHRS, CDR2 YFSETQ, per germline. The sample was CD4+ T cells from blood, cultured in vitro. The V gene is TRBV5-1, the J gene TRBJ2-5, with D perhaps matching TRBD1 (6 bases). The TCR comes from a human donor who had recovered from COVID-19. The CDR3 reads CASSLFQGQETQYF. In DNA, the CDR3 is TGCGCCAGCAGCCTCTTCCAGGGGCAAGAGACCCAGTACTTC.